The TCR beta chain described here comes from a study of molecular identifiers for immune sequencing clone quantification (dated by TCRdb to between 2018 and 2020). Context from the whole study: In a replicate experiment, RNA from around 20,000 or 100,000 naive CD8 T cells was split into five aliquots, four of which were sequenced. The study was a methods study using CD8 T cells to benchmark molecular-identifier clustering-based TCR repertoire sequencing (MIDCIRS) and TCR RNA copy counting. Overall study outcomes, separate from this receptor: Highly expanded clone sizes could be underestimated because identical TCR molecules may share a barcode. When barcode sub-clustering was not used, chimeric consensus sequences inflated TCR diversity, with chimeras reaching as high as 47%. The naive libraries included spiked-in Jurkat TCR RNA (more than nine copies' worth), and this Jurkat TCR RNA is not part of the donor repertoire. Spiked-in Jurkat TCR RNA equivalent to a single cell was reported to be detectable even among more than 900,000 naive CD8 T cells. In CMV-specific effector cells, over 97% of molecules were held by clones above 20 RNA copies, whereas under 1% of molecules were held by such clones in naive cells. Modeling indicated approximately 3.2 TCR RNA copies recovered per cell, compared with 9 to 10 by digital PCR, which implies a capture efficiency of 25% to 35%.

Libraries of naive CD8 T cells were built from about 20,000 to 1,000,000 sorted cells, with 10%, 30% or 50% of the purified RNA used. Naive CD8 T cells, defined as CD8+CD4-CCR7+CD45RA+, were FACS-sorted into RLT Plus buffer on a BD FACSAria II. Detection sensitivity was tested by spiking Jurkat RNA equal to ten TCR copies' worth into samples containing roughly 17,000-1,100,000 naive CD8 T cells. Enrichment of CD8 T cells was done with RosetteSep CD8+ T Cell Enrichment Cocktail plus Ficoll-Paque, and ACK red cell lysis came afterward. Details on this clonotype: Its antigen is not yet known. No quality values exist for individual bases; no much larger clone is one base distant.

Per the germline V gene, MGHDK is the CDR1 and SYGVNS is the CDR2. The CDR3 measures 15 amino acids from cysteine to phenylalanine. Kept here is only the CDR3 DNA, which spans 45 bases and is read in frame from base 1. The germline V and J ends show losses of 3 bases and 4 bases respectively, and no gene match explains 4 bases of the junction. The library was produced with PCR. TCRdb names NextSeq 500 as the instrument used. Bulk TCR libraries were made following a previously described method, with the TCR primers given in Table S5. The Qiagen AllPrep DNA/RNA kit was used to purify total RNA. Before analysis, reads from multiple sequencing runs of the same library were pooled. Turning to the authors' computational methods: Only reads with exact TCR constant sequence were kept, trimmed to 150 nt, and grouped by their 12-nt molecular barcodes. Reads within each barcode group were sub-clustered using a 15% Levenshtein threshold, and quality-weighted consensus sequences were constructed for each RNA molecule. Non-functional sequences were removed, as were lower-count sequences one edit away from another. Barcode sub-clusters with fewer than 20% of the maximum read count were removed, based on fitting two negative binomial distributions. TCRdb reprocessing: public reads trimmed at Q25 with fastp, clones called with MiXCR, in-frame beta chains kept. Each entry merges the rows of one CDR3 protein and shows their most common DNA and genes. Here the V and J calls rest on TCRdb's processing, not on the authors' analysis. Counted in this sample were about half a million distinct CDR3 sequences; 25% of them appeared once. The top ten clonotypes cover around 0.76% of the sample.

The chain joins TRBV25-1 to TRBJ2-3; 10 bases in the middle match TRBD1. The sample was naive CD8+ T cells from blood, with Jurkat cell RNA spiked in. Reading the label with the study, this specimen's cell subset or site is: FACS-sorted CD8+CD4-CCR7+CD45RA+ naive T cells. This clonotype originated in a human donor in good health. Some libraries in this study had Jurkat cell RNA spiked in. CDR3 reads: CASSEDRGWSDTQYF. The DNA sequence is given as TGTGCCAGCAGTGAGGACAGGGGGTGGTCAGATACGCAGTATTTT.